The source of this T cell receptor (beta chain) is a study of cytomegalovirus exposure and HLA in healthy donors. Primers: 60 Vbeta forward and 13 Jbeta reverse. Sequencing used immunoSEQ multiplex PCR; TCRdb keeps in-frame clones, though not all of them. The repertoire consists of about 230,000 clones, with around four fifths occurring once and the leading ten covering more than 0.5%. Turning to this clone: Its target is not known.

This CDR3 region has 16 residues. Losses at the gene ends were 2 bases for V and 2 bases for J; bases not matched to a gene: 7. Germline V gene sequence: CDR1 SGHNT, CDR2 YYREEE (reference sequence). Study observations and caveats: Associated with cytomegalovirus, according to the listing, were 164 TCR beta chains. Reports indicate that TCR beta sequences accurately predicted the HLA-A and HLA-B alleles of most subjects.

Sequenced: PBMCs. This TCR was recovered from a woman aged 40 to 50 in good health and CMV-seronegative. The rearrangement uses TRBV5-4 and TRBJ2-5, with 9 bases aligning to TRBD2. The CDR3 here is CASSFSSGALQETQYF. The CDR3 nucleotides are TGTGCCAGCAGCTTTTCTAGCGGGGCTCTGCAAGAGACCCAGTACTTC.